This passage covers 30 T cell receptor beta chains from one sample sequenced in a study of CD8+ T cells in alopecia areata. Regarding treatment: oral pan-JAK inhibitor, 5-10 mg twice daily. The authors extracted RNA and reverse transcribed it into cDNA as the sequencing template. Sequenced by immunoSEQ multiplex PCR; TCRdb stores in-frame clones only, minus some. There are roughly 92,000 clones in the sample; around 70% occur only once, and about 18% lies in the top ten. This specimen consisted of CD8+ T cells sorted from blood, obtained at week 44, from a patient treated with tofacitinib. These receptors came from a human donor with alopecia areata.

V usage is TRBV4-3 and J usage is TRBJ2-5; tentatively, D is TRBD1 (5 bases). The V end was cut by 0 bases, the J end by 5 bases, with 13 bases between. In germline, CDR1 is LGHNA, CDR2 YSLEER. The CDR3 length is 15 residues. The CDR3 protein is CASSQDRGYLETQYF. In DNA, the CDR3 is TGCGCCAGCAGCCAAGATAGGGGATACTTGGAGACCCAGTACTTC.

The V gene is TRBV27, the J gene TRBJ2-7; D is perhaps TRBD1 (6 bases). CDR3 size: 13 residues. Germline loops: CDR1 MNHEY, CDR2 SMNVEV (reference sequence). Trimming took off 3 bases at V and 2 bases at J, with 8 bases between the two ends. The CDR3 bases are TGTGCCAGCAGTTTTCAGGGGCCCTACGAGCAGTACTTC. Its protein product is CASSFQGPYEQYF.

The V and J genes are TRBV6-1 and TRBJ1-1; 9 nucleotides match TRBD1. Germline-derived CDR1 and CDR2 are MNHNS and SASEGT. The CDR3 runs 14 residues. Trimming at V came to 4 bases and at J to 7 bases, leaving 7 bases not matched to a gene. CDR3 coding DNA: TGTGCCAGCAGTGCATTACAGGGGGCGGGTGAAGCTTTCTTT. It is translated as CASSALQGAGEAFF.

J is TRBJ2-7 and V is TRBV15; D unresolved. The CDR3 spans 15 residues. V lost 1 base, J lost 6 bases, and 16 bases lay in between. Germline V gene data show CDR1 as LNHNV and CDR2 as YYDKDF (reference sequence). The CDR3 DNA reads TGTGCCACCAGCAGAGCCCGGGCCCTTGATAGCGAGCAGTACTTC. The encoded protein is CATSRARALDSEQYF. Supplemented by reference TRBV15 and TRBJ2-7, the full variable domain reads DAMVIQNPRYQVTQFGKPVTLSCSQTLNHNVMYWYQQKSSQAPKLLFHYYDKDFNNEADTPDNFQSRRPNTSFCFLDIRSPGLGDTAMYLCATSRARALDSEQYFGPGTRLTVT.

The chain links TRBV5-4 to TRBJ2-7; 9 bases fit TRBD1. CDR1 is SGHNT and CDR2 is YYREEE in the germline V gene (reference sequence). V was pared by 2 bases and J by 3 bases, with 3 bases of the junction left unmatched. The CDR3 loop spans 14 amino acids. CDR3 amino acids: CASSLDRGNYEQYF. The CDR3 nucleotides read TGTGCCAGCAGCTTAGACAGGGGGAACTACGAGCAGTACTTC.

This clone was seen only a few times. This sequence joins TRBV7-3 and TRBJ2-2; D is possibly TRBD2 (5 bases). The V end lost 5 bases, the J end lost 5 bases, and 12 bases lay between the germline ends. Germline CDR1 and CDR2: SGHTA and FQGTGA. The CDR3 runs 14 residues. CDR3 amino acids: CASSPVPGTGELFF. Here the CDR3 DNA reads TGTGCCAGCAGCCCGGTCCCGGGGACCGGGGAGCTGTTTTTT.

This clone has only a few counts. The chain has TRBV2 and TRBJ2-3, with TRBD2 as a possible D gene (6 bases). Trimming pared 7 bases from V and 0 bases from J, leaving 11 bases between. This CDR3 is built from 14 residues. CDR1 and CDR2 from the germline V gene are SNHLY and FYNNEI. The chain's CDR3 is CASKLSGSTDTQYF. DNA of the CDR3: TGTGCCAGCAAGTTAAGCGGGAGCACAGATACGCAGTATTTT.

This rearrangement joins TRBV27 to TRBJ1-5, with D tentatively TRBD1 (6 bases). The CDR3 consists of 15 residues. Germline V gene data show CDR1 as MNHEY and CDR2 as SMNVEV (reference sequence). V dropped 0 bases and J dropped 6 bases, with 12 bases sitting between them. CDR3 sequence: CASSLSAGGAQPQHF. In DNA form, the CDR3 reads TGTGCCAGCAGTTTATCCGCTGGGGGGGCTCAGCCCCAGCATTTT.

This chain joins TRBV4-3 and TRBJ1-1; 7 positions agree with TRBD1. CDR1 LGHNA and CDR2 YSLEER come from the germline V gene. This CDR3 has 16 residues. V dropped 0 bases and J dropped 1; count of bases not matched to a gene: 5. The CDR3 spells CASSQDWAGGNTEAFF. In nucleotides, the CDR3 is TGCGCCAGCAGCCAAGATTGGGCAGGGGGGAACACTGAAGCTTTCTTT.

V gene TRBV5-1 combines with J gene TRBJ2-7; a weak D match, TRBD2 (5 bases). The CDR3 covers 14 residues. The V end lost 0 bases, the J end lost 2 bases, and 9 bases lay between the germline ends. Per germline, CDR1 SGHRS and CDR2 YFSETQ. CDR3 amino acids: CASSLDGETYEQYF. CDR3 DNA sequence: TGCGCCAGCAGCTTGGATGGGGAGACCTACGAGCAGTACTTC.

This sequence joins TRBV5-6 and TRBJ2-1; D unresolved. CDR1 SGHDT and CDR2 YYEEEE come from the germline V gene. CDR3 length: 15 residues. Trimming took off 0 bases at V and 2 bases at J, with 9 bases between the two ends. CDR3 protein: CASSLGGDAYNEQFF. The CDR3 DNA follows: TGTGCCAGCAGCTTGGGAGGCGACGCCTACAATGAGCAGTTCTTC.

V and J are TRBV4-3 and TRBJ1-2, with a possible D match to TRBD1 (6 bases). V lost 0 bases to trimming and J lost 5 bases, with 13 bases between them. The germline CDR1 and CDR2 sequences are LGHNA and YSLEER. This CDR3 is built from 15 residues. CDR3 DNA sequence: TGCGCCAGCAGCCAAGATCGGGGGGGCCCTTATGGCTACACCTTC. The encoded protein is CASSQDRGGPYGYTF.

CDR3 DNA: TGTGCCAGCAGCTCTAGCGGGGGGGCCACAGATACGCAGTATTTT. The encoded protein is CASSSSGGATDTQYF. The V call is TRBV7-9, the J call TRBJ2-3, with 12 bases matching TRBD2. The CDR3 contains 15 residues. J was trimmed by 2 bases and V by 4 bases; bases with no gene match: 1. The germline CDR1 and CDR2 sequences are SEHNR and FQNEAQ (reference sequence).

The gene calls are TRBV4-1 and TRBJ2-1, with 7 bases lining up with TRBD2. This CDR3 has 16 residues. In germline, CDR1 is MGHRA, CDR2 YSYEKL. Trimming at V came to 0 bases and at J to 4 bases, leaving 6 bases not matched to a gene. The chain's CDR3 is CASSQDGAGVYNEQFF. CDR3 coding DNA: TGCGCCAGCAGCCAAGATGGGGCGGGGGTGTACAATGAGCAGTTCTTC.

The chain employs TRBV18 and TRBJ2-4; 9 bases line up with TRBD1. The V segment lost 3 bases and the J segment 8 bases; nucleotides outside the gene matches: 8. Germline CDR1 reads KGHSH; CDR2 reads LQKENI. The CDR3 runs to 15 residues. CDR3: CASSPGTGPSDIQYF. CDR3 coding DNA: TGTGCCAGCTCACCCGGGACAGGGCCTTCGGACATTCAGTACTTC. The whole variable domain, remainder taken from reference TRBV18 and TRBJ2-4, is NAGVMQNPRHLVRRRGQEARLRCSPMKGHSHVYWYRQLPEEGLKFMVYLQKENIIDESGMPKERFSAEFPKEGPSILRIQQVVRGDSAAYFCASSPGTGPSDIQYFGAGTRLSVL.

The genes are TRBV29-1 and TRBJ2-7; possible D gene TRBD1, 6 bases. Per the germline V gene, CDR1 is SQVTM and CDR2 is ANQGSEA. The V and J ends lost 6 bases and 2 bases respectively, with 26 bases between them. CDR3 size: 17 residues. Written as DNA, the CDR3 is TGCAGCGTCGAACTATCGGACAGTCGAATGGGTACCTACGAGCAGTACTTC. It codes for CSVELSDSRMGTYEQYF.

This rearrangement joins TRBV9 to TRBJ2-2; TRBD1 is a possible D gene (5 bases). Germline lookup yields CDR1 SGDLS and CDR2 YYNGEE. Trimming cost V 4 bases and J 4 bases, with 14 bases left between them. The CDR3 runs 15 residues. The CDR3 coding sequence is TGTGCCAGCAGCCCCCGGACATCTGTCACCGGGGAGCTGTTTTTT. It specifies CASSPRTSVTGELFF. Variable domain in full (rest from reference TRBV9 and TRBJ2-2): DSGVTQTPKHLITATGQRVTLRCSPRSGDLSVYWYQQSLDQGLQFLIQYYNGEERAKGNILERFSAQQFPDLHSELNLSSLELGDSALYFCASSPRTSVTGELFFGEGSRLTVL.

In its sample, this clone was seen a few times. The chain carries TRBV27 and TRBJ1-2, with 9 positions matching TRBD1. The J segment lost 3 bases and the V segment lost 2 bases, leaving 4 bases of the junction unmatched. This CDR3 has 15 amino acids. The germline V gene encodes CDR1 MNHEY and CDR2 SMNVEV (reference sequence). Here the CDR3 DNA reads TGTGCCAGCAGTTTAGGACAGGGGACTGACTATGGCTACACCTTC. It specifies CASSLGQGTDYGYTF.

For the CDR3, the DNA is TGTGCCAGCAGCCCCATAGGGCCAAATCGTCCCAACACCGGGGAGCTGTTTTTT. This gives the protein CASSPIGPNRPNTGELFF. The chain carries TRBV7-8 and TRBJ2-2, with D uncertain. Trimming stripped 5 bases from V and 2 bases from J, with 21 bases between. The CDR3 is 18 residues long. Germline V lookup: CDR1 SGHVS, CDR2 FQNEAQ.

This clone was counted a single time. The CDR3 reads CASSPGQGAYGYTF. The CDR3 region has the DNA TGTGCCAGCAGCCCGGGACAGGGGGCCTATGGCTACACCTTC. The chain couples TRBV9 to TRBJ1-2; 12 bases match TRBD1. CDR3 length: 14 amino acids. V lost 4 bases, J lost 4 bases, and 2 bases stayed unmatched. Germline CDR1 reads SGDLS; CDR2 reads YYNGEE.

This chain uses TRBV7-6 with TRBJ2-5; no clear D. The CDR3 spans 14 residues. The germline V gene has CDR1 SGHVS and CDR2 FNYEAQ. V lost 1 base and J 0 bases, leaving 6 bases between the germline ends. CDR3 bases: TGTGCCAGCAGCTTAGTGACGGACCAAGAGACCCAGTACTTC. Amino acid sequence: CASSLVTDQETQYF.

This clone was counted at least ten times. The J gene is TRBJ2-3, the V gene TRBV6-6; the D gene is possibly TRBD1 (5 bases). V was pared by 5 bases and J by 0 bases, with 12 bases between. The CDR3 is made up of 15 amino acids. Looked up from germline, CDR1 is MNHNY and CDR2 is SVGAGI (reference sequence). The CDR3 bases are TGTGCCAGCAGTGTCCAGGGTGGGAGCACAGATACGCAGTATTTT. It is translated as CASSVQGGSTDTQYF.

The chain combines TRBV5-6 with TRBJ1-4; 7 bases are a match to TRBD1. This CDR3 contains 16 residues. Germline V gene lookup returns CDR1 SGHDT and CDR2 YYEEEE. V gave up 0 bases and J gave up 5 bases; unmatched junction bases: 7. CDR3 protein: CASSLAGQPLNEKLFF. Written as DNA, the CDR3 is TGTGCCAGCAGCTTGGCGGGACAGCCGCTAAATGAAAAACTGTTTTTT.

The chain is built from TRBV11-3 and TRBJ1-1; D is uncertain. Trimming removed 5 bases from V and 6 bases from J, with 13 bases in between. Germline V gene lookup returns CDR1 SGHNT and CDR2 YENEEA. This CDR3 is built from 13 residues. CDR3 DNA sequence: TGTGCCAGCAGCCCGCGGCTGGGCGCTGAAGCTTTCTTT. Encoded protein: CASSPRLGAEAFF.

This clone was observed a handful of times. The gene calls are TRBV12-5 and TRBJ2-2; D possibly corresponds to TRBD1 (5 bases). V shed 3 bases and J shed 1 base, with 6 bases lying between them. The CDR3 has 14 residues. Per the germline V gene, CDR1 is LGHNT and CDR2 is FRNRAP. The CDR3 nucleotides are TGTGCTAGTGGTTTAAGGGGGAACACCGGGGAGCTGTTTTTT. Its protein product is CASGLRGNTGELFF.

This clone was recorded a few times. V and J are TRBV10-1 and TRBJ1-1, with a possible D match to TRBD1 (5 bases). Germline CDR1 reads WNHNN; CDR2 reads SYGVQD (reference sequence). V gave up 5 bases and J gave up 1 base, with 11 bases separating them. The CDR3 spans 14 residues. The CDR3 protein is CASSPGPGNTEAFF. In DNA form, the CDR3 reads TGCGCCAGCAGTCCGGGACCCGGGAACACTGAAGCTTTCTTT.

V and J are TRBV29-1 and TRBJ1-1, with 8 bases that match TRBD1. V dropped 6 bases and J dropped 6; count of bases not matched to a gene: 15. There are 15 residues in the CDR3. The germline gives CDR1 SQVTM, CDR2 ANQGSEA. The DNA for the CDR3 is TGCAGCGTAGCGGTAATGCAGGGGGCTAAGGCTGAAGCTTTCTTT. Translated: CSVAVMQGAKAEAFF.

The gene calls are TRBV4-1 and TRBJ1-6; D is undetermined. Germline values: CDR1 MGHRA, CDR2 YSYEKL. The CDR3 runs to 13 residues. V lost 1 base, J lost 10 bases, and 8 bases lay in between. The CDR3 DNA follows: TGCGCCAGCAGCCAAGCTCTAGGGTCACCCCTCCACTTT. Protein product: CASSQALGSPLHF.

The chain links TRBV19 to TRBJ1-5, with D maybe TRBD1 (5 bases). Germline loops: CDR1 LNHDA, CDR2 SQIVND (reference sequence). V gave up 7 bases and J gave up 7 bases, with 17 bases separating them. The CDR3 length is 14 residues. The CDR3 sequence is CASIGRGVRQPQHF. For the CDR3, the DNA is TGTGCCAGTATTGGGCGGGGGGTAAGGCAGCCCCAGCATTTT.

J is TRBJ2-1 and V is TRBV2; 11 bases map to TRBD2. Germline assignment: CDR1 SNHLY and CDR2 FYNNEI. The J segment lost 6 bases and the V segment lost 4 bases, leaving 2 bases of the junction unmatched. This CDR3 is built from 14 residues. The CDR3 sequence: CASSVSGGANEQFF. The CDR3 DNA reads as TGTGCCAGCAGTGTTAGCGGGGGGGCCAATGAGCAGTTCTTC.